This TCR beta chain is drawn from a study of T-cell memory formation after mild COVID-19. Study-wide results and caveats: In second-wave clones peaking day 37, SARS-CoV-2 specificity remained unconfirmed. Clones shrinking from day 15 to 85 showed even CD4/CD8 mixes; later expanders tilted CD4+. A subset of responding clones appeared in pre-infection memory, suggesting cross-reactive memory joined.

The V end lost 0 bases, the J end lost 4 bases, and 10 bases lay between the germline ends. The CDR3 covers 13 residues. Germline V lookup: CDR1 DFQATT, CDR2 SNEGSKA (reference sequence). With constant-segment primers, 5'RACE yielded cDNA libraries of TCR alpha and TCR beta that carried sample barcodes and UMIs. TCRdb called the 5' RACE reads again in MiXCR, with one record for every CDR3 protein. The table records 150,000 to 200,000 distinct CDR3 sequences, around 30% of them present only once. This clonotype was recorded a few times. Its cognate antigen is unknown. V is TRBV20-1 and J is TRBJ2-7; no clear D gene. The sequence was collected from an adult woman who had mild COVID-19 (a few samples of this study predate the infection). Cell type and time point are not known. Input material: PBMCs or a T cell subset sorted from them (not recorded which). In nucleotides, the CDR3 is TGCAGTGCTAGAGATCAGCTAGGGTACGAGCAGTACTTC. Translating it yields CSARDQLGYEQYF.